This TCR beta chain stems from a study of blood T cells in healthy people across ages. The study, taken as a whole, reports: Higher diversity and more naive CD4+ cells were features of long-lived donors, compared to aged donors.

This clonotype was seen at least ten times. No antigen is known for it. The authors ran a second PCR of roughly 6 to 11 cycles using a sample-barcoded 5' primer and a J-beta primer mix. TCRdb called the 5' RACE reads again in MiXCR, with one record for every CDR3 protein. Of some 1.6 million distinct CDR3 sequences in the sample, about 31% were seen once. The CDR3 has 14 amino acids. V gave up 2 bases and J gave up 0 bases, with 8 bases separating them. Germline V lookup: CDR1 SGHTA, CDR2 FQGNSA. The receptor was derived from a woman in her twenties or thirties in good health. The genes are TRBV7-2 and TRBJ2-7; D is uncertain. The source material was blood. This CDR3 reads CASSLNWSSYEQYF. The CDR3, as DNA: TGTGCCAGCAGCTTAAACTGGAGCTCCTACGAGCAGTACTTC.